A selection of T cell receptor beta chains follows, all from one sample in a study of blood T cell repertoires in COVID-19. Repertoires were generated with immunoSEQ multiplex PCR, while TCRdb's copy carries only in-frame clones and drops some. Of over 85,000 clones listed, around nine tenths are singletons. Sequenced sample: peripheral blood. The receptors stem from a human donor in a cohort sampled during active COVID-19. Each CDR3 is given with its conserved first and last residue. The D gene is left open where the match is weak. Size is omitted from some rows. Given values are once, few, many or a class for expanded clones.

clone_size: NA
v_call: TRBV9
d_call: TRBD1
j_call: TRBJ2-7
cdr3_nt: TGTGCCAGCAGCGCCTCGGACAGGGTACTTTCCTACGAGCAGTACTTC
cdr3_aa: CASSASDRVLSYEQYF

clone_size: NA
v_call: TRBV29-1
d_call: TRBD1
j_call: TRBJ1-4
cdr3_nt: TGCAGCGTCGGAGTCGGGACAGCAACTAATGAAAAACTGTTTTTT
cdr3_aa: CSVGVGTATNEKLFF

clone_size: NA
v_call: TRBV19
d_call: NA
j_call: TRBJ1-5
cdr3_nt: TGTGCCAGTAGTGAGGACTCCGGTTATAATCAGCCCCAGCATTTT
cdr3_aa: CASSEDSGYNQPQHF

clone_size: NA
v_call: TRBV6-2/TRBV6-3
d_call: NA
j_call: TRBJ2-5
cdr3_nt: TGTGCCAGCAGCCCCCTATGGGGCCGCCGGGAGACCCAGTACTTC
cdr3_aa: CASSPLWGRRETQYF

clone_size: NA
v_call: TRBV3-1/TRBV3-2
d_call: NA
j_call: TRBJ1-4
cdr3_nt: TGTGCCAGCAGCCAAGAATCCTTGCGGGGTGAAAAACTGTTTTTT
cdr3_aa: CASSQESLRGEKLFF

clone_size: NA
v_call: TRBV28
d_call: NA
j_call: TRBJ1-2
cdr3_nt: TGTGCCAGCGGAAGCGGACAGTGGATAGGCACCTTC
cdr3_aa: CASGSGQWIGTF

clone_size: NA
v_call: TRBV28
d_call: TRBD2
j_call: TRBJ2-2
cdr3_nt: TGTGCCAGCAAATGGGGGAGGGCGGGCACCGGGGAGCTGTTTTTT
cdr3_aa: CASKWGRAGTGELFF

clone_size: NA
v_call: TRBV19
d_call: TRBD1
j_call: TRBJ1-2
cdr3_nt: TGTGCCAGTACGGACAGGGTTAACTATGGCTACACCTTC
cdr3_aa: CASTDRVNYGYTF

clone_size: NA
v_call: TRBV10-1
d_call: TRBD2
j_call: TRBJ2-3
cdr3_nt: TGCGCCAGCAGTGAAGGGACTATCACAGATACGCAGTATTTT
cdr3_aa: CASSEGTITDTQYF

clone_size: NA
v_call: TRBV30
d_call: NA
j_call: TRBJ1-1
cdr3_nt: TGTGCCTGGAGTGTAGCAGGGCTTGGCACTGAAGCTTTCTTT
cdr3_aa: CAWSVAGLGTEAFF

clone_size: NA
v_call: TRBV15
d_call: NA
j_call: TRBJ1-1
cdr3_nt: TGTGCCACCAGCAGAGATCAGGTCACCCGAGGGGGGAACACTGAAGCTTTCTTT
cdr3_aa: CATSRDQVTRGGNTEAFF

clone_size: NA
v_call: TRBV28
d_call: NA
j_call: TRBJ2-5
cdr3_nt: TGTGCCAGCAGTTTAGAGGGGTTTGGGCAGGGGGAGACCCAGTACTTC
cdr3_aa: CASSLEGFGQGETQYF

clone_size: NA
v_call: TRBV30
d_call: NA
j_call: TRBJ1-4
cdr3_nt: TGTGCCTGGAGGTCGCAGGGGACCTCAGAAAAACTGTTTTTT
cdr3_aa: CAWRSQGTSEKLFF

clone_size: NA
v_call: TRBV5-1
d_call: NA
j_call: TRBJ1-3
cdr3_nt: TGCGCCAGCAGCTTGGCAGGGGACGGAAACACCATATATTTT
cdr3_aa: CASSLAGDGNTIYF

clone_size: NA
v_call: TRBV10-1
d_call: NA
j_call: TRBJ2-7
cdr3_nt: TGCGCCAGCAGTGAGGTTACAGCGGGCGAGCAGTACTTC
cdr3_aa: CASSEVTAGEQYF

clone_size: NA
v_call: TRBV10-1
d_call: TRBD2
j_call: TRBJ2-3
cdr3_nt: TGCGCCAGTTCCACTAGCGGGGTCACAGATACGCAGTATTTT
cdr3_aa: CASSTSGVTDTQYF

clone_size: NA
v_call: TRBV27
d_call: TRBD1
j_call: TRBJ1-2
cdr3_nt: TGTGCCAGCAGTTCGTGGACAGGGGGTTATGGCTACACCTTC
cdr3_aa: CASSSWTGGYGYTF

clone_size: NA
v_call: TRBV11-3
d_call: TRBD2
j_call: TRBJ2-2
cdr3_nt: TGTGCCAGCAGCTTAGTAGCGGGAAACACCGGGGAGCTGTTTTTT
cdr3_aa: CASSLVAGNTGELFF

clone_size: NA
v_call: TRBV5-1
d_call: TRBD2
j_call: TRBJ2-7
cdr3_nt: TGCGCCAGCAGCTTGGGCTGGACTAGCGGACTGGGTGAGCAGTACTTC
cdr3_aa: CASSLGWTSGLGEQYF

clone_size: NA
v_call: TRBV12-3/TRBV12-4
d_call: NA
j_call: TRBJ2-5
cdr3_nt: TGTGCCAGCAGTTTATTGGGAGGCGAGACCCAGTACTTC
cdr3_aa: CASSLLGGETQYF

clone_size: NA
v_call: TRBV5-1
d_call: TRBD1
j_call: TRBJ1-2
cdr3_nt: TGCGCCAGCAGCGAAGGACAGGGCGATCAATCTTTTTATGCCTACACCTTC
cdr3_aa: CASSEGQGDQSFYAYTF

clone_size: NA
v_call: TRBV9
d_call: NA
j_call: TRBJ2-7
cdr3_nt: TGTGCCAGCAGCGTAGGGGAAAGGGGGTCCTACGAGCAGTACTTC
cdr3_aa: CASSVGERGSYEQYF

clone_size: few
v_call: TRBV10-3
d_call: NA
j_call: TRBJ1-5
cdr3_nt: TGTGCCATCAGTGGCGGACAGACCAATCAGCCCCAGCATTTT
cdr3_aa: CAISGGQTNQPQHF

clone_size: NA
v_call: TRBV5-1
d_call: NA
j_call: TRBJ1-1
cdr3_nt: TGCGCCAGCAGCACTATGAACACTGAAGCTTTCTTT
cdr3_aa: CASSTMNTEAFF

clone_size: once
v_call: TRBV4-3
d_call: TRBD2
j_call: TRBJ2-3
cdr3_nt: TGCGCCAGCAGCCAGTTAGCGGGTGGGCCTGGCGATACGCAGTATTTT
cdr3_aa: CASSQLAGGPGDTQYF

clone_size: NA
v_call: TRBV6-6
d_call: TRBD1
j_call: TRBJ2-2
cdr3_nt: TGTGCCAGTCAGACAGGGGGCTCAACCGGGGAGCTGTTTTTT
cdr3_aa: CASQTGGSTGELFF

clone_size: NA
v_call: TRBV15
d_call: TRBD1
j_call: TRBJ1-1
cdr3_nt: TGTGCCACCAGCGGACAGGGGGCGTCCACTGAAGCTTTCTTT
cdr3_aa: CATSGQGASTEAFF

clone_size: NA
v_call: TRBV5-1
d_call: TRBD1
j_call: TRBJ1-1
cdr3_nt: TGCGCCAGCAGCTCGGACAGGGCCTCGATGAACACTGAAGCTTTCTTT
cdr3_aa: CASSSDRASMNTEAFF